The 15 T cell receptor beta chains presented below share a single source sample, sequenced in a study of cytomegalovirus exposure and HLA in healthy donors. The PCR employed 60 Vbeta primers together with 13 Jbeta primers. Assay: immunoSEQ multiplex PCR; the TCRdb copy retains only in-frame clones and omits some. This table holds 80,000 to 100,000 clones, about two thirds found once. The sequencing sample was made of PBMCs. Receptor source: a female donor in good health and CMV-seronegative.

The chain carries TRBV15 and TRBJ1-1; 11 bases fit TRBD1. CDR3 length equals 14 residues. V was clipped by 4 bases and J by 3 bases; unmatched bases: 1. Germline lookup yields CDR1 LNHNV and CDR2 YYDKDF (reference sequence). The CDR3 loop reads CATSMGQGDTEAFF. The DNA of the CDR3 is TGTGCCACCAGCATGGGACAGGGGGACACTGAAGCTTTCTTT.

CDR3 sequence reads: CASSFGVGANVLTF. CDR3 in DNA: TGTGCCAGCAGTTTCGGGGTTGGGGCCAACGTCCTGACTTTC. This chain links TRBV28 with TRBJ2-6; D may be TRBD2 (5 bases). This CDR3 is built from 14 residues. V shed 3 bases and J shed 3 bases, with 6 bases lying between them. Germline lookup yields CDR1 MDHEN and CDR2 SYDVKM.

This clone was counted a few times. This CDR3 reads CAWSEGSVTEAFF. DNA for the CDR3: TGTGCCTGGAGCGAGGGCAGTGTCACTGAAGCTTTCTTT. This chain joins TRBV30 and TRBJ1-1; D unclear. The CDR3 contains 13 residues. V was clipped by 3 bases and J by 4 bases, with 12 bases between them. Germline V gene data show CDR1 as GTSNPN and CDR2 as SVGIG (reference sequence).

V usage is TRBV15 and J usage is TRBJ2-1; tentatively, D is TRBD2 (6 bases). CDR3 size: 14 residues. The germline CDR1 and CDR2 sequences are LNHNV and YYDKDF (reference sequence). The V gene lost 3 bases and the J gene lost 2 bases, with 8 bases spanning the gap. The CDR3 coding sequence is TGTGCCACCAGCAGGGAGCGGGCCTACAATGAGCAGTTCTTC. The encoded protein is CATSRERAYNEQFF.

About this clone itself: The same CDR3 is also encoded by other DNA sequences in this sample. The chain couples TRBV20-1 to TRBJ1-1; D perhaps matches TRBD1 (6 bases). The V gene's germline CDR1 is DFQATT and CDR2 SNEGSKA (reference sequence). The CDR3 totals 11 residues. V lost 4 bases and J lost 5, with 8 bases in between. The CDR3 protein is CSAKGDTEAFF. The CDR3 nucleotides are TGCAGTGCTAAGGGGGATACTGAAGCTTTCTTT.

In its sample, this clone was seen a few times. This sequence joins TRBV2 and TRBJ2-1, with a weak D call TRBD2 (5 bases). The CDR3 runs to 15 residues. From germline, CDR1 is SNHLY and CDR2 FYNNEI. V was cut by 1 base and J by 2 bases, with 9 bases left in between. The CDR3 here is CASSEGLAPYNEQFF. In nucleotides, the CDR3 is TGTGCCAGCAGTGAAGGTCTAGCCCCCTACAATGAGCAGTTCTTC.

This clone has only a few counts. This chain links TRBV6-4 with TRBJ1-2, with 7 bases that match TRBD1. J gave up 0 bases and V 3 bases, and 13 bases lay outside the gene matches. CDR1 is MRHNA, CDR2 SNTAGT, per germline. The CDR3 totals 18 residues. The CDR3 nucleotides read TGTGCCAGCAGTGATGGCCCAGGCAGCAGGGGGGCTAACTATGGCTACACCTTC. It yields the protein CASSDGPGSRGANYGYTF.

This chain links TRBV19 with TRBJ1-4; 10 positions agree with TRBD1. The V segment lost 7 bases and the J segment 6 bases; nucleotides outside the gene matches: 5. The CDR3 has 14 residues. The V gene's germline CDR1 is LNHDA and CDR2 SQIVND (reference sequence). The CDR3 coding sequence is TGTGCCAGTAACCGGGGACAGGGGTATGAAAAACTGTTTTTT. This translates into CASNRGQGYEKLFF.

The chain is built from TRBV2 and TRBJ1-2, with TRBD1 as a possible D gene (6 bases). Trimming cost V 4 bases and J 0 bases, with 15 bases left between them. Germline V gene data show CDR1 as SNHLY and CDR2 as FYNNEI. The CDR3 extends over 16 amino acids. CDR3 in amino acids: CASSGEGGRANYGYTF. The DNA of the CDR3 is TGTGCCAGCAGTGGAGAAGGGGGGAGGGCTAACTATGGCTACACCTTC. Full variable domain (missing parts from reference TRBV2 and TRBJ1-2): EPEVTQTPSHQVTQMGQEVILRCVPISNHLYFYWYRQILGQKVEFLVSFYNNEISEKSEIFDDQFSVERPDGSNFTLKIRSTKLEDSAMYFCASSGEGGRANYGYTFGSGTRLTVV.

This clone came up a few times. This chain links TRBV19 with TRBJ2-3; TRBD2 matches at 7 bases. The V gene end was trimmed by 7 bases and the J gene end by 1 base; junction bases not matched to a gene: 8. This CDR3 is built from 15 residues. Germline V gene lookup returns CDR1 LNHDA and CDR2 SQIVND (reference sequence). The CDR3 spells CASKAAGMGTDTQYF. In nucleotides, the CDR3 is TGTGCCAGTAAGGCAGCGGGAATGGGCACAGATACGCAGTATTTT.

The chain couples TRBV27 to TRBJ2-7; TRBD2 matches 7 bases. The germline gives CDR1 MNHEY, CDR2 SMNVEV (reference sequence). The CDR3 consists of 15 residues. The J segment lost 2 bases and the V segment lost 5 bases, leaving 9 bases of the junction unmatched. CDR3 in amino acids: CASSPSGGGTYEQYF. CDR3 nucleotide sequence: TGTGCCAGCAGTCCCTCGGGCGGGGGAACCTACGAGCAGTACTTC.

This chain uses TRBV27 with TRBJ1-4, with 9 bases matching TRBD1. Germline loops: CDR1 MNHEY, CDR2 SMNVEV (reference sequence). The CDR3 is 16 amino acids. After removal of 6 bases from V and 4 bases from J, the junction contained 9 bases not matched to a gene. DNA of the CDR3: TGTGCCAGCAGCCTATTCGGGACAGGGAGTAATGAAAAACTGTTTTTT. It translates to CASSLFGTGSNEKLFF.

The CDR3 sequence is CASSGSDTGWQYF. The CDR3 nucleotides read TGTGCCAGCAGTGGATCCGACACAGGATGGCAGTATTTT. V gene TRBV6-1 combines with J gene TRBJ2-3; D possibly corresponds to TRBD1 (5 bases). The CDR3 has 13 residues. Germline values: CDR1 MNHNS, CDR2 SASEGT. Trimming removed 4 bases from V and 11 bases from J, with 16 bases in between.

This clone appeared a few times. V and J are TRBV30 and TRBJ1-3, with unresolved D. Trimming took off 3 bases at V and 0 bases at J, with 12 bases between the two ends. This CDR3 spans 15 amino acids. Germline-derived CDR1 and CDR2 are GTSNPN and SVGIG (reference sequence). CDR3 sequence (DNA): TGTGCCTGGAGGGGCCGGTTGGGCTCTGGAAACACCATATATTTT. Translating it yields CAWRGRLGSGNTIYF.

The CDR3 nucleotides read TGTGCCAGCAGCTCCCCGTTGGGACATAACATTCAGTACTTC. As protein: CASSSPLGHNIQYF. The chain is built from TRBV5-4 and TRBJ2-4; D is possibly TRBD1 (6 bases). The germline V gene has CDR1 SGHNT and CDR2 YYREEE (reference sequence). V was pared by 3 bases and J by 7 bases, with 14 bases between. The CDR3 contains 14 residues.